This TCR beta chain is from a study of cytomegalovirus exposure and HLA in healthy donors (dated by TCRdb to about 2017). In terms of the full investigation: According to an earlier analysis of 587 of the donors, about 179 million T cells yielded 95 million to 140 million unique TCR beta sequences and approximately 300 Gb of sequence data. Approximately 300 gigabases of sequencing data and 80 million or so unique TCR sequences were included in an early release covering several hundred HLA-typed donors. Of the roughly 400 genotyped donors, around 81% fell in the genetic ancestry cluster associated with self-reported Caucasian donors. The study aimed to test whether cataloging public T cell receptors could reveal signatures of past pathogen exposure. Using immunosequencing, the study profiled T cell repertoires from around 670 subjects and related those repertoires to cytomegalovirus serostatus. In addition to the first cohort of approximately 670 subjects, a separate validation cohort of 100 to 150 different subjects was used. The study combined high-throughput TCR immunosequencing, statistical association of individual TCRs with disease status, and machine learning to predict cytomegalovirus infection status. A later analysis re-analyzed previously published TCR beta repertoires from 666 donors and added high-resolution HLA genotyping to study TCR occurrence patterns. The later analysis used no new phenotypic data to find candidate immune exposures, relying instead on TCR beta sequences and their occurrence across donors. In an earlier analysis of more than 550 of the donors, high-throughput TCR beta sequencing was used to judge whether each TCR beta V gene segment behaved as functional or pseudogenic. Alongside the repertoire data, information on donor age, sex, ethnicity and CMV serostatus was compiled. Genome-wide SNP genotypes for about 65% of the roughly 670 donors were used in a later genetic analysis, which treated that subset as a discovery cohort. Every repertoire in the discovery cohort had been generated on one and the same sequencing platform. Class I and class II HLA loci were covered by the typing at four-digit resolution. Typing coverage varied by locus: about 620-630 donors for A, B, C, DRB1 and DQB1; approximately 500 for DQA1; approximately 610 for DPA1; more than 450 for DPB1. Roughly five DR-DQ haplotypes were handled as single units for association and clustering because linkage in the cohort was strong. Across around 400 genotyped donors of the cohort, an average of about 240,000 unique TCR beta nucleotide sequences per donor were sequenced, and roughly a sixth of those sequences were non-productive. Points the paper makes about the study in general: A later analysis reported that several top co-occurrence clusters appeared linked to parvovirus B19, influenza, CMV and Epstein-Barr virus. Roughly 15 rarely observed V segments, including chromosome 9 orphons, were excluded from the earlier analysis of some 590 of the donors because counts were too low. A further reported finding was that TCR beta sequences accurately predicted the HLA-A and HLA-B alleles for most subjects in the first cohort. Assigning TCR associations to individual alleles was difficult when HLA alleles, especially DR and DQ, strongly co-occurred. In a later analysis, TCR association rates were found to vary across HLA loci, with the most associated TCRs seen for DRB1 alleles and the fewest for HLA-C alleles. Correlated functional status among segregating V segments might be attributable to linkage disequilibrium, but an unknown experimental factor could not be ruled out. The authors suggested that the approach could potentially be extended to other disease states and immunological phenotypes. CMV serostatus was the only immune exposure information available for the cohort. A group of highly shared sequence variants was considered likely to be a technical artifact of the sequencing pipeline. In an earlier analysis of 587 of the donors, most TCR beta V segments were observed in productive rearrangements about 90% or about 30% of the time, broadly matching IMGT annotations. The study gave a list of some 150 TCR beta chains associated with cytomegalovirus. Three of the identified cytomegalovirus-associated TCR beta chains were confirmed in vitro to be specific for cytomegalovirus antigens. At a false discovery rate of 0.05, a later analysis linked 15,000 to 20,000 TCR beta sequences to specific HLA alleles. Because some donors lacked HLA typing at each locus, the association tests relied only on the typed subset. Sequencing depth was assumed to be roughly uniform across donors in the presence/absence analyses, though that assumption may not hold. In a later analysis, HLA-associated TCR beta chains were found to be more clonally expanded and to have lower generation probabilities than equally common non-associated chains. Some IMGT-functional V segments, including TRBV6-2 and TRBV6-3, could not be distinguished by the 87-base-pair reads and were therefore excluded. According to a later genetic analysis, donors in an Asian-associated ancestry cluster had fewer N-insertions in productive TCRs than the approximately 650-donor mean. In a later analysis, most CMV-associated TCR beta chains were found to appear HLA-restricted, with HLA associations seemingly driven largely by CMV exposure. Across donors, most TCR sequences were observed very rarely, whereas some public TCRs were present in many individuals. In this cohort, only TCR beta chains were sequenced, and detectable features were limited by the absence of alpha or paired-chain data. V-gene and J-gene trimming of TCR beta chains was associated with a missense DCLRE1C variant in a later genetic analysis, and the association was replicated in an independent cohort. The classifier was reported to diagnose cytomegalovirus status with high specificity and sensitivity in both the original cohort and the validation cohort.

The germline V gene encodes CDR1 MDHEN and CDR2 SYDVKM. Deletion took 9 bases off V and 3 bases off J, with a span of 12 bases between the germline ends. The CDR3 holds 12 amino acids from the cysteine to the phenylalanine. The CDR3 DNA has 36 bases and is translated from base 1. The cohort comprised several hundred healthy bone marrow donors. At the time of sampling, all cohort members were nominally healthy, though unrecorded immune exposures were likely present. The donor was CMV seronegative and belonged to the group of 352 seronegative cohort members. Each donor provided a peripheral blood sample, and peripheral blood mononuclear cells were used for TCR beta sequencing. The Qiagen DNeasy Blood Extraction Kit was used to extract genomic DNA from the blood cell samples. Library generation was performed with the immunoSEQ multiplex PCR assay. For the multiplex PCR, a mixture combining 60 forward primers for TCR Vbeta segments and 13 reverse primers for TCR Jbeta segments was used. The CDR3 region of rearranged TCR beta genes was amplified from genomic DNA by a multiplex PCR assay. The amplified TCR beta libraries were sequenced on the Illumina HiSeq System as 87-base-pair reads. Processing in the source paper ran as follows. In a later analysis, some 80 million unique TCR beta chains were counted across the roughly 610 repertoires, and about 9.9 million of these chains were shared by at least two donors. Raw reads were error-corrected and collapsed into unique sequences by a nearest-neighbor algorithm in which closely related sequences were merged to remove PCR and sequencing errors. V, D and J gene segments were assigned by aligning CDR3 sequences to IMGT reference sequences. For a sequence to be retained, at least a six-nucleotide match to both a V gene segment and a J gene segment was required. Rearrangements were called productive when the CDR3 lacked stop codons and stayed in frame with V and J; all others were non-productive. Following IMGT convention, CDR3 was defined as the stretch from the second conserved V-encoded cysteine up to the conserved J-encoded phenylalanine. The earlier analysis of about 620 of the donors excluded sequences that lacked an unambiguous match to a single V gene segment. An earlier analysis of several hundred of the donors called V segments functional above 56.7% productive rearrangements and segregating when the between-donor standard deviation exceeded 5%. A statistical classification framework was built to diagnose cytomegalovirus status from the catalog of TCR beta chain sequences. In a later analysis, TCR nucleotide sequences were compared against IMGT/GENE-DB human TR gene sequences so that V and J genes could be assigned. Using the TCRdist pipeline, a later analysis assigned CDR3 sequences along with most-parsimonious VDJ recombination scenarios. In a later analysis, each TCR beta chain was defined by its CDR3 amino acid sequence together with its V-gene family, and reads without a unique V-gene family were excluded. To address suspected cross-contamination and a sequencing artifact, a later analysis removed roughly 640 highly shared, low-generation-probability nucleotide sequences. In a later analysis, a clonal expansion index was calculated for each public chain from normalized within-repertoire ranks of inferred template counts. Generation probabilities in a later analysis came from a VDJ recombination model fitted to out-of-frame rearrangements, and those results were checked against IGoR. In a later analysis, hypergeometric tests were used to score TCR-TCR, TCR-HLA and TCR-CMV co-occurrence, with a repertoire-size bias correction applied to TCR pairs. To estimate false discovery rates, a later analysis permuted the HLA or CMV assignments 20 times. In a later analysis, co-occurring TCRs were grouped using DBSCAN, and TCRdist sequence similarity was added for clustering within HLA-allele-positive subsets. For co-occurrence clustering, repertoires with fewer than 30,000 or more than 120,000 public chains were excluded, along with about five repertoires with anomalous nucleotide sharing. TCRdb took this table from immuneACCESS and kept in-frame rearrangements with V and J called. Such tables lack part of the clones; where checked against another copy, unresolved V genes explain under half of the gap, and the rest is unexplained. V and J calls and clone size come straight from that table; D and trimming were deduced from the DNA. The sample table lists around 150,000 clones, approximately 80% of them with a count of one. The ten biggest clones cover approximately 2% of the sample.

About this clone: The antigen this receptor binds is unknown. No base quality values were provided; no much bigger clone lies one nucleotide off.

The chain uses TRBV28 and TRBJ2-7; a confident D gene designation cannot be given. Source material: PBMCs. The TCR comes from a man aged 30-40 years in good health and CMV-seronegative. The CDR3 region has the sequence CASISNIYEQYF. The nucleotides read TGTGCCAGTATCAGTAATATCTACGAGCAGTACTTC.